The table lists the clone carrying this TCR beta chain with a count of one. Antigen: not known. This entry is derived from a study of cytomegalovirus exposure and HLA in healthy donors. Study-level points and caveats: Association of some 18,000 TCR beta sequences with HLA alleles was found at 0.05 false discovery rate in a later analysis. Most TCR sequences showed up rarely, but some public TCRs showed up in many donors.

This PCR relied on a set of 60 Vbeta primers and 13 Jbeta primers. TCRdb keeps only in-frame clones here, not all; method: immunoSEQ multiplex PCR. The sample holds roughly 98,000 clones, about 70% seen once. The CDR3 consists of 15 residues. V shed 2 bases and J 4 bases; nucleotides not matched to a gene: 8. Looked up from germline, CDR1 is MNHEY and CDR2 is SMNVEV (reference sequence). The chain recombines TRBV27 with TRBJ2-7; 7 positions match TRBD1. The TCR comes from a woman between 70 and 85 years old in good health and CMV-seropositive. Sample: PBMCs. The CDR3 loop reads CASSLAPTGVYEQYF. Written as DNA, the CDR3 is TGTGCCAGCAGTTTAGCACCCACAGGGGTGTACGAGCAGTACTTC.